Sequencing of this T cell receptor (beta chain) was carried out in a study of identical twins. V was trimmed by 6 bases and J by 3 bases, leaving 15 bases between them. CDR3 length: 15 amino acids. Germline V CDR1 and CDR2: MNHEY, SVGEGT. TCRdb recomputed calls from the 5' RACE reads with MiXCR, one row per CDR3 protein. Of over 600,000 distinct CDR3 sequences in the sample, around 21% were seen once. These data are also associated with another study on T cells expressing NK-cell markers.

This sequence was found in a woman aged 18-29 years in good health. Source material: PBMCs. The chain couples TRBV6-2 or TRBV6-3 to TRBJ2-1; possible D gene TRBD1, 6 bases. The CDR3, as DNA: TGTGCCAGCAGAAACGGTAGGGGGTACTACAATGAGCAGTTCTTC. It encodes CASRNGRGYYNEQFF.